The clone carrying this T cell receptor (beta chain) showed up just once. What it binds is unknown. These data originate in a study of beta chain features in type 1 diabetes. Study details: Healthy donors and patients showed comparable age, gender and cell yields. Examination of sorted cells across all samples involved 90 million to 120 million cells.

After removal of 6 bases from V and 4 bases from J, the junction contained 8 bases not matched to a gene. Germline V lookup: CDR1 SNHLY, CDR2 FYNNEI. The CDR3 has 15 residues. Sorted populations were all over 98% pure. The study's findings and limits: Insertions at VDJ junctions were less frequent in type 1 diabetes patients. These patients also deleted more nucleotides at the same junctions.

Investigators reverse transcribed all isolated RNA, so they sequenced expressed TCRB transcripts. Sequencing was performed with immunoSEQ multiplex PCR; in TCRdb, only in-frame clones are kept and a portion is missing. The sample holds fewer than 250,000 clones, roughly two thirds seen once. The TCR was taken from a man younger than 40 in good health. The V call is TRBV2, the J call TRBJ2-3, with 9 bases lining up with TRBD1. Material: naive CD4+ T cells from blood. CDR3 in amino acids: CASSPGQGRSDTQYF. The CDR3 DNA reads TGTGCCAGCAGCCCGGGACAGGGCAGGTCAGATACGCAGTATTTT.